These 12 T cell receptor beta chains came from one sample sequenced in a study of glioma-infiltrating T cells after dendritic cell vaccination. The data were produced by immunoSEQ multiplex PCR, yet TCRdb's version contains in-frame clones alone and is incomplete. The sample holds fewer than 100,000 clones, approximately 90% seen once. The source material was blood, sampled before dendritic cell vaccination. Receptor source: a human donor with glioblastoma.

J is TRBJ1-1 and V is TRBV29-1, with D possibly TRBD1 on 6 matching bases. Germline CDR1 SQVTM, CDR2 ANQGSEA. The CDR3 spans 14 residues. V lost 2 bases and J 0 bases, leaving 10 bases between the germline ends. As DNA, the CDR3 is TGCAGCGTTGAAAGGGGGACCATGAACACTGAAGCTTTCTTT. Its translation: CSVERGTMNTEAFF.

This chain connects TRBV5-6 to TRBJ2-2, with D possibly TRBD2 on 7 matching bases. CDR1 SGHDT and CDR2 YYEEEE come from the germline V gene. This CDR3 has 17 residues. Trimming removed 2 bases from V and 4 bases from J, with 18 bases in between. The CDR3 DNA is TGTGCCAGCAGCTTAGGGAGGGGGGGGCCTTTCACCGGGGAGCTGTTTTTT. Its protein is CASSLGRGGPFTGELFF.

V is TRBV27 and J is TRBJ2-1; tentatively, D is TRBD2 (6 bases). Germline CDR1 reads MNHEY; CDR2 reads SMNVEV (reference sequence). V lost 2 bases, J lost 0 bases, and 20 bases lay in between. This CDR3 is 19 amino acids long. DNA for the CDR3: TGTGCCAGCAGTTTAGATTACAGGATAGCGGAAAGCTCCTACAATGAGCAGTTCTTC. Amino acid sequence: CASSLDYRIAESSYNEQFF.

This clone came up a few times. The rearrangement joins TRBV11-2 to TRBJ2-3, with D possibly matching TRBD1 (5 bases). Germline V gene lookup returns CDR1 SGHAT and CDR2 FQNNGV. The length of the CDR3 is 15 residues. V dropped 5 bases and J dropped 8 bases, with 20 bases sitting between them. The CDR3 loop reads CASSLTATAFATQYF. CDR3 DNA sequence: TGTGCCAGCAGCCTCACCGCGACAGCATTTGCTACGCAGTATTTT.

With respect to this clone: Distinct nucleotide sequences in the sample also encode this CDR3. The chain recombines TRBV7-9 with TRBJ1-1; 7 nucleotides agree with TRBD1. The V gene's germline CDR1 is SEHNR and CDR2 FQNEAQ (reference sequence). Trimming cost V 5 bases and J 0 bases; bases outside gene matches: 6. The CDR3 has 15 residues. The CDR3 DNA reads TGTGCCAGCAGCCCCCGGGACAGAATGAACACTGAAGCTTTCTTT. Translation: CASSPRDRMNTEAFF.

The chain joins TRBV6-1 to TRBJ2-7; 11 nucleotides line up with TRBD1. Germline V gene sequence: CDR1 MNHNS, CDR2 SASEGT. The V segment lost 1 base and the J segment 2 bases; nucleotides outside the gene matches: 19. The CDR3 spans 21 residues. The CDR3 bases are TGTGCCAGCAGTGAAGGTGCCATCACTATTACCGGGACAGGGGGAGCCTACGAGCAGTACTTC. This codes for CASSEGAITITGTGGAYEQYF.

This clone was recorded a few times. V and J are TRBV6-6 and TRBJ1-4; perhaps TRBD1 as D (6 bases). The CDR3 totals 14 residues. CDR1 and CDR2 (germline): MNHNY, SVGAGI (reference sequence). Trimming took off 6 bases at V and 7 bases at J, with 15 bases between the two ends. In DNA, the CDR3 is TGTGCCAGCAGCCTAGCAGGGGCCGGTGAAAAACTGTTTTTT. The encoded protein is CASSLAGAGEKLFF.

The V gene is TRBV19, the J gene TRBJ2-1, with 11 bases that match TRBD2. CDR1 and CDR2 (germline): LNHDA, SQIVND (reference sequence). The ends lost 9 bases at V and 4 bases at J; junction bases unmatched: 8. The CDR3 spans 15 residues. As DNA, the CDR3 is TGTGCCAGCAGTCGGACTAGCGGGTTTTACAATGAGCAGTTCTTC. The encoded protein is CASSRTSGFYNEQFF.

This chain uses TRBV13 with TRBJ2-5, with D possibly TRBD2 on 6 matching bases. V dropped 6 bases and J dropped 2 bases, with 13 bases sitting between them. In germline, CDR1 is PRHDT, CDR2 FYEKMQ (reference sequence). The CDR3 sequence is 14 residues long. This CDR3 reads CASSPEGRQETQYF. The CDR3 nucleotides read TGTGCCAGCAGTCCGGAGGGCCGACAAGAGACCCAGTACTTC. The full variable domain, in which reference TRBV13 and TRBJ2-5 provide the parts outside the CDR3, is AAGVIQSPRHLIKEKRETATLKCYPIPRHDTVYWYQQGPGQDPQFLISFYEKMQSDKGSIPDRFSAQQFSDYHSELNMSSLELGDSALYFCASSPEGRQETQYFGPGTRLLVL.

CDR3 loop: CASWGGSSYEQYF. The CDR3 DNA reads as TGTGCCAGCTGGGGCGGGAGCTCCTACGAGCAGTACTTC. The V gene is TRBV6-1, the J gene TRBJ2-7, with TRBD2 matching 7 bases. Germline V gene data show CDR1 as MNHNS and CDR2 as SASEGT. The CDR3 length is 13 residues. V dropped 8 bases and J dropped 0; count of bases not matched to a gene: 4.

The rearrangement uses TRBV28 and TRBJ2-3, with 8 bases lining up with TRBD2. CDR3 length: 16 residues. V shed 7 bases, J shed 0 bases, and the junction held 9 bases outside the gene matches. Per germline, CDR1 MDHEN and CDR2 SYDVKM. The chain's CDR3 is CASTILSGISTDTQYF. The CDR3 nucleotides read TGTGCCAGCACCATCCTTAGCGGGATCAGCACAGATACGCAGTATTTT.

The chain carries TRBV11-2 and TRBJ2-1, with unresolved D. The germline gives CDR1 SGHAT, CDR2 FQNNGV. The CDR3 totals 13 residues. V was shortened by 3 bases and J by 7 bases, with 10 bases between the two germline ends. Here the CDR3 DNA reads TGTGCCAGCAGCTTTACTAACAAGAATGAGCAGTTCTTC. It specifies CASSFTNKNEQFF.